Here is one T cell receptor beta chain with its context. Its cognate antigen is unknown. This sample was included in a study of breast tumors, draining lymph nodes, adjacent tissues. Using its own MiXCR run on the multiplex PCR reads, TCRdb lists one record per CDR3 protein. The sample shows around 14,000 distinct CDR3 sequences, around 50% of them seen only once. Germline-derived CDR1 and CDR2 are SGHTA and FQGNSA. The CDR3 length is 17 residues. With V trimmed by 0 bases and J by 0 bases, 8 bases remained unmatched. Study-wide points: Findings are consistent with lymph node origin and intratumoral expansion of most tumor T cells. Tumors had less TCR diversity than lymph nodes, more than nontumor tissue.

This receptor was taken from a female donor with breast cancer. Some clones in this sample may be carry-over from other donors' samples. Sequenced sample: tumor-adjacent breast tissue. The V gene is TRBV7-2, the J gene TRBJ2-7; 7 bases align to TRBD2. CDR3 sequence: CASSLAGGGRISYEQYF. The CDR3 nucleotides are TGTGCCAGCAGCTTAGCGGGGGGGGGGAGAATCTCCTACGAGCAGTACTTC.